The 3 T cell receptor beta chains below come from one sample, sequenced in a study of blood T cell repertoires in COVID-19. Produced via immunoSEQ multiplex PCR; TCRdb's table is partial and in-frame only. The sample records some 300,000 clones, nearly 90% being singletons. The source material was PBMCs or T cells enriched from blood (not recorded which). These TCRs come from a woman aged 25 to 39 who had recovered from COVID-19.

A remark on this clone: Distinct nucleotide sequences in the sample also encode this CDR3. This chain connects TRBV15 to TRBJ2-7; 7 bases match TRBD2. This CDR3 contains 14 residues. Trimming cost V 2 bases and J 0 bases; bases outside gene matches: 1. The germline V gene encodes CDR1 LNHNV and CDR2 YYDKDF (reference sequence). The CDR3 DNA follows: TGTGCCACCAGCAGAAGCGGGGTCTCCTACGAGCAGTACTTC. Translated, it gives CATSRSGVSYEQYF. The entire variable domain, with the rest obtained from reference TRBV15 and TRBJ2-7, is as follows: DAMVIQNPRYQVTQFGKPVTLSCSQTLNHNVMYWYQQKSSQAPKLLFHYYDKDFNNEADTPDNFQSRRPNTSFCFLDIRSPGLGDTAMYLCATSRSGVSYEQYFGPGTRLTVT.

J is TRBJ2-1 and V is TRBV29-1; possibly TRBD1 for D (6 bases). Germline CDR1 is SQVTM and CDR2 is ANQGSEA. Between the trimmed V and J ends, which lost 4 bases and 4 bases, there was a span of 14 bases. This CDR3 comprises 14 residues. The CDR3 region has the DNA TGCAGCGTTGTGGGGTTCCAGGGGTACAATGAGCAGTTCTTC. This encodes CSVVGFQGYNEQFF.

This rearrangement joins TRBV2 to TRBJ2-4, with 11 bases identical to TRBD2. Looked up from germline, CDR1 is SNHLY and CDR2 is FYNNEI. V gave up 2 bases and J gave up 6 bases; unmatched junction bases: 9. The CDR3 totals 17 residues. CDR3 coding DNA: TGTGCCAGCAGTGAAAGGGTAGCGGGGGGGCCTCGAAACATTCAGTACTTC. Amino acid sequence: CASSERVAGGPRNIQYF.